Listed below are T cell receptor beta chains from one sample, sequenced in a study of T cells in Graves' hyperthyroidism and ophthalmopathy. TCRdb analysed the multiplex PCR reads with MiXCR anew, one entry per CDR3 protein. Among nearly 600,000 distinct CDR3 sequences listed, approximately 15% were seen once. Material: blood. The receptors were gathered from a woman under 40 with Graves' hyperthyroidism that later progressed to Graves' ophthalmopathy. Each CDR3 is given with its conserved first and last residue. The order of the fields is V gene, D gene, clone size, J gene, CDR3 protein, CDR3 DNA. D genes are given only for firm matches. The listing skips clone size in some rows; elsewhere it reads once, few, many or a size class.

v_call: TRBV29-1; d_call: .; clone_size: few; j_call: TRBJ2-5; cdr3_aa: CSVSIEGVAGETQYF; cdr3_nt: TGCAGCGTCTCCATTGAGGGGGTCGCTGGGGAGACCCAGTACTTC
v_call: TRBV11-2; d_call: TRBD1; clone_size: .; j_call: TRBJ2-7; cdr3_aa: CASSLAGTGGSEQYF; cdr3_nt: TGTGCCAGCAGCTTAGCCGGGACAGGGGGGAGCGAGCAGTACTTC
v_call: TRBV5-5; d_call: .; clone_size: once; j_call: TRBJ2-7; cdr3_aa: CASSPVGGADYEQYF; cdr3_nt: TGTGCCAGCAGCCCGGTTGGAGGGGCGGACTACGAGCAGTACTTC
v_call: TRBV4-2; d_call: TRBD1; clone_size: .; j_call: TRBJ2-4; cdr3_aa: CASSQVDRGLQNIQYF; cdr3_nt: TGTGCCAGCAGCCAAGTTGACAGGGGGCTCCAAAACATTCAGTACTTC
v_call: TRBV28; d_call: .; clone_size: .; j_call: TRBJ2-7; cdr3_aa: CASSDPGREQYF; cdr3_nt: TGTGCCAGCAGTGACCCAGGGCGCGAGCAGTACTTC
v_call: TRBV5-1; d_call: .; clone_size: few; j_call: TRBJ1-5; cdr3_aa: CASSRVGNQPQHF; cdr3_nt: TGCGCCAGCAGTAGGGTGGGCAATCAGCCCCAGCATTTT
v_call: TRBV4-1; d_call: .; clone_size: few; j_call: TRBJ2-7; cdr3_aa: CASSHPRGGEQYF; cdr3_nt: TGCGCCAGCAGCCACCCCCGCGGAGGCGAGCAGTACTTC
v_call: TRBV5-1; d_call: TRBD2; clone_size: .; j_call: TRBJ2-1; cdr3_aa: CASGPPSGSSINEQFF; cdr3_nt: TGCGCCAGCGGACCACCCAGCGGGAGCTCGATAAATGAGCAGTTCTTC
v_call: TRBV29-1; d_call: .; clone_size: many; j_call: TRBJ2-7; cdr3_aa: CSVVDRTYEQYF; cdr3_nt: TGCAGCGTTGTTGACAGGACCTACGAGCAGTACTTC
v_call: TRBV7-9; d_call: .; clone_size: .; j_call: TRBJ1-5; cdr3_aa: CASSLAGAEAQHF; cdr3_nt: TGTGCCAGCAGCTTAGCAGGGGCTGAAGCCCAGCATTTT
v_call: TRBV12-3/TRBV12-4; d_call: TRBD2; clone_size: few; j_call: TRBJ2-1; cdr3_aa: CASSLDWLAGVSSYNEQFF; cdr3_nt: TGTGCCAGCAGTTTAGATTGGCTAGCGGGAGTGTCGTCCTACAATGAGCAGTTCTTC
v_call: TRBV28; d_call: .; clone_size: many; j_call: TRBJ1-1; cdr3_aa: CASSSTTEAFF; cdr3_nt: TGTGCCAGCAGTTCCACCACTGAAGCTTTCTTT
v_call: TRBV20-1; d_call: .; clone_size: .; j_call: TRBJ2-3; cdr3_aa: CSARWNTDTQYF; cdr3_nt: TGCAGTGCTAGGTGGAACACAGATACGCAGTATTTT
v_call: TRBV20-1; d_call: .; clone_size: .; j_call: TRBJ2-6; cdr3_aa: CSARDRTAKPGGANVLTF; cdr3_nt: TGCAGTGCTAGAGACCGGACAGCCAAACCTGGTGGGGCCAACGTCCTGACTTTC
v_call: TRBV14; d_call: .; clone_size: many; j_call: TRBJ1-1; cdr3_aa: CASSQEGGANTEAFF; cdr3_nt: TGTGCCAGCAGCCAAGAGGGGGGCGCGAACACTGAAGCTTTCTTT
v_call: TRBV6-1; d_call: TRBD2; clone_size: many; j_call: TRBJ2-5; cdr3_aa: CASTNRGGQGTSGRLETQYF; cdr3_nt: TGTGCCAGCACCAACAGGGGGGGACAGGGAACTAGCGGGAGACTGGAGACCCAGTACTTC
v_call: TRBV19; d_call: TRBD1; clone_size: .; j_call: TRBJ1-2; cdr3_aa: CASSIDRGFYGYTF; cdr3_nt: TGTGCCAGTAGTATCGACAGGGGATTCTATGGCTACACCTTC
v_call: TRBV2; d_call: TRBD2; clone_size: many; j_call: TRBJ2-1; cdr3_aa: CASSDSLAGEAQQVGGEQFF; cdr3_nt: TGTGCCAGCAGTGATTCTCTAGCGGGAGAGGCTCAACAGGTCGGGGGTGAGCAGTTCTTC
v_call: TRBV27; d_call: TRBD2; clone_size: .; j_call: TRBJ2-7; cdr3_aa: CASSNLVGTSGYEQYF; cdr3_nt: TGTGCCAGCAGCAACCTTGTCGGGACTAGCGGCTACGAGCAGTACTTC
v_call: TRBV19; d_call: .; clone_size: many; j_call: TRBJ1-1; cdr3_aa: CASSIRAAMNTEAFF; cdr3_nt: TGTGCCAGTAGTATTCGGGCAGCTATGAACACTGAAGCTTTCTTT
v_call: TRBV5-8; d_call: TRBD2; clone_size: many; j_call: TRBJ2-1; cdr3_aa: CASSLAGGTYNEQFF; cdr3_nt: TGTGCCAGCAGCTTGGCGGGAGGGACATACAATGAGCAGTTCTTC
v_call: TRBV2; d_call: .; clone_size: many; j_call: TRBJ2-1; cdr3_aa: CASSEESGGYNEQFF; cdr3_nt: TGTGCCAGCAGTGAAGAGAGTGGGGGGTACAATGAGCAGTTCTTC
v_call: TRBV4-1; d_call: .; clone_size: .; j_call: TRBJ1-1; cdr3_aa: CASSQDGVNTEAFF; cdr3_nt: TGCGCCAGCAGCCAAGATGGGGTGAACACTGAAGCTTTCTTT
v_call: TRBV20-1; d_call: .; clone_size: .; j_call: TRBJ2-5; cdr3_aa: CSARGTNEETQYF; cdr3_nt: TGCAGTGCTAGAGGCACTAACGAAGAGACCCAGTACTTC
v_call: TRBV20-1; d_call: .; clone_size: few; j_call: TRBJ2-7; cdr3_aa: CSARVPGGVSEQYF; cdr3_nt: TGCAGTGCTAGAGTCCCAGGCGGGGTTAGCGAGCAGTACTTC
v_call: TRBV20-1; d_call: TRBD1; clone_size: many; j_call: TRBJ1-1; cdr3_aa: CSARTGLISSNTEAFF; cdr3_nt: TGCAGTGCTAGGACAGGGCTAATAAGCTCGAACACTGAAGCTTTCTTT
v_call: TRBV7-8; d_call: TRBD1; clone_size: many; j_call: TRBJ1-2; cdr3_aa: CASEGFGQGAYYGYTF; cdr3_nt: TGTGCCAGTGAGGGGTTCGGACAGGGGGCGTACTATGGCTACACCTTC
v_call: TRBV6-5; d_call: TRBD2; clone_size: many; j_call: TRBJ2-2; cdr3_aa: CASSSLAGGPYGELFF; cdr3_nt: TGTGCCAGCAGCTCACTAGCGGGAGGGCCCTACGGGGAGCTGTTTTTT
v_call: TRBV3-1; d_call: .; clone_size: many; j_call: TRBJ2-1; cdr3_aa: CASSQDTMNEQFF; cdr3_nt: TGTGCCAGCAGCCAAGATACGATGAATGAGCAGTTCTTC
v_call: TRBV12-3/TRBV12-4; d_call: .; clone_size: many; j_call: TRBJ2-2; cdr3_aa: CASSLRVAGELFF; cdr3_nt: TGTGCCAGCAGTTTACGAGTGGCTGGGGAGCTGTTTTTT
v_call: TRBV27; d_call: .; clone_size: .; j_call: TRBJ2-6; cdr3_aa: CASSHQNSRGGANVLTF; cdr3_nt: TGTGCCAGCAGTCACCAAAACAGCCGCGGTGGGGCCAACGTCCTGACTTTC
v_call: TRBV3-1; d_call: .; clone_size: many; j_call: TRBJ1-1; cdr3_aa: CASSRMRRGNTEAFF; cdr3_nt: TGTGCCAGCAGCCGCATGCGTAGGGGGAACACTGAAGCTTTCTTT
v_call: TRBV27; d_call: TRBD1; clone_size: .; j_call: TRBJ1-5; cdr3_aa: CASSSLPEGQPQRF; cdr3_nt: TGTGCCAGCAGTTCTCTACCAGAGGGACAGCCCCAGCGTTTT
v_call: TRBV3-1; d_call: .; clone_size: many; j_call: TRBJ2-1; cdr3_aa: CASSYLAEQFF; cdr3_nt: TGTGCCAGCAGTTACCTAGCGGAGCAGTTCTTC
v_call: TRBV20-1; d_call: .; clone_size: many; j_call: TRBJ2-1; cdr3_aa: CSARGRGSSYNEQFF; cdr3_nt: TGCAGTGCTAGAGGCCGGGGTAGCTCCTACAATGAGCAGTTCTTC
v_call: TRBV6-1; d_call: .; clone_size: many; j_call: TRBJ1-2; cdr3_aa: CASKEGAGYTF; cdr3_nt: TGTGCCAGCAAGGAGGGAGCCGGCTACACCTTC
v_call: TRBV11-3; d_call: TRBD2; clone_size: .; j_call: TRBJ2-5; cdr3_aa: CASSLGGLADSHRTQYF; cdr3_nt: TGTGCCAGCAGCCTTGGGGGACTAGCGGACAGCCACAGGACCCAGTACTTC
v_call: TRBV4-3; d_call: .; clone_size: .; j_call: TRBJ2-1; cdr3_aa: CASSQGSGQFF; cdr3_nt: TGCGCCAGCAGCCAAGGGTCAGGACAGTTCTTC
v_call: TRBV28; d_call: .; clone_size: many; j_call: TRBJ2-7; cdr3_aa: CASSLGGTSDEQYF; cdr3_nt: TGTGCCAGCAGTTTGGGCGGGACGTCGGACGAGCAGTACTTC
v_call: TRBV27; d_call: .; clone_size: .; j_call: TRBJ2-7; cdr3_aa: CASSLDPGLTPQEQYF; cdr3_nt: TGTGCCAGCAGTCTCGACCCGGGACTCACTCCTCAGGAGCAGTACTTC
v_call: TRBV3-1; d_call: TRBD1; clone_size: many; j_call: TRBJ2-2; cdr3_aa: CASSRGTGALTGELFF; cdr3_nt: TGTGCCAGCAGCCGGGGGACAGGGGCGCTCACCGGGGAGCTGTTTTTT
v_call: TRBV30; d_call: TRBD1; clone_size: .; j_call: TRBJ1-2; cdr3_aa: CAWCPPDRGLDGYTF; cdr3_nt: TGTGCCTGGTGCCCCCCTGACAGGGGGCTGGATGGCTACACCTTC
v_call: TRBV25-1; d_call: TRBD2; clone_size: few; j_call: TRBJ2-7; cdr3_aa: CASSERASGKYEQYF; cdr3_nt: TGTGCCAGCAGTGAAAGGGCTAGCGGGAAATACGAGCAGTACTTC
v_call: TRBV11-2; d_call: TRBD1; clone_size: .; j_call: TRBJ2-1; cdr3_aa: CASSLVSTGGYVEQFF; cdr3_nt: TGTGCCAGCAGCTTAGTAAGTACAGGGGGCTACGTTGAGCAGTTCTTC
v_call: TRBV7-8; d_call: .; clone_size: many; j_call: TRBJ1-2; cdr3_aa: CASSRDRNYGYTF; cdr3_nt: TGTGCCAGCAGCCGAGACAGGAACTATGGCTACACCTTC
v_call: TRBV11-3; d_call: .; clone_size: many; j_call: TRBJ1-1; cdr3_aa: CASSWTLNTEAFF; cdr3_nt: TGTGCCAGCAGCTGGACACTGAACACTGAAGCTTTCTTT
v_call: TRBV15; d_call: .; clone_size: .; j_call: TRBJ1-4; cdr3_aa: CATSIGGTNEKLFF; cdr3_nt: TGTGCCACCAGCATAGGGGGAACTAATGAAAAACTGTTTTTT
v_call: TRBV12-3/TRBV12-4; d_call: .; clone_size: many; j_call: TRBJ2-2; cdr3_aa: CASSLAGAGSELFF; cdr3_nt: TGTGCCAGCAGTTTAGCGGGAGCGGGCTCTGAGCTGTTTTTT
v_call: TRBV18; d_call: .; clone_size: many; j_call: TRBJ2-7; cdr3_aa: CASSPETGRNEQYF; cdr3_nt: TGTGCCAGCTCACCAGAGACAGGGAGGAACGAGCAGTACTTC
v_call: TRBV24-1; d_call: TRBD2; clone_size: many; j_call: TRBJ2-1; cdr3_aa: CATSDLAGDRNEQFF; cdr3_nt: TGTGCCACCAGTGATTTAGCGGGAGATCGGAATGAGCAGTTCTTC
v_call: TRBV5-1; d_call: TRBD1; clone_size: few; j_call: TRBJ2-1; cdr3_aa: CASSGGQGESKISYNEQLF; cdr3_nt: TGCGCCAGCAGCGGAGGACAGGGGGAGAGTAAAATCTCCTACAATGAGCAGCTCTTC
v_call: TRBV12-3/TRBV12-4; d_call: .; clone_size: many; j_call: TRBJ2-7; cdr3_aa: CASSLVRPGGEQYF; cdr3_nt: TGTGCCAGCAGTTTGGTACGTCCCGGTGGCGAGCAGTACTTC
v_call: TRBV30; d_call: .; clone_size: many; j_call: TRBJ2-3; cdr3_aa: CACRAGTDTQYF; cdr3_nt: TGTGCCTGTCGCGCTGGGACAGATACGCAGTATTTT
v_call: TRBV27; d_call: .; clone_size: .; j_call: TRBJ1-5; cdr3_aa: CASSFRGADQPQHF; cdr3_nt: TGTGCCAGCAGTTTCAGGGGCGCGGATCAGCCCCAGCATTTT
v_call: TRBV28; d_call: TRBD2; clone_size: many; j_call: TRBJ2-7; cdr3_aa: CASRGELAGSEQYF; cdr3_nt: TGTGCCAGCAGGGGGGAACTAGCGGGATCCGAGCAGTACTTC
v_call: TRBV2; d_call: TRBD2; clone_size: many; j_call: TRBJ2-7; cdr3_aa: CASSEALQLAAAYEQYF; cdr3_nt: TGTGCCAGCAGTGAAGCGCTTCAACTAGCGGCGGCCTACGAGCAGTACTTC
v_call: TRBV27; d_call: .; clone_size: few; j_call: TRBJ2-7; cdr3_aa: CASSLFKGAYEQYF; cdr3_nt: TGTGCCAGCAGTTTATTTAAGGGGGCCTACGAGCAGTACTTC
v_call: TRBV28; d_call: .; clone_size: many; j_call: TRBJ1-5; cdr3_aa: CASSLGGGQGTQPQHF; cdr3_nt: TGTGCCAGCAGTTTGGGGGGTGGGCAGGGGACTCAGCCCCAGCATTTT
v_call: TRBV30; d_call: .; clone_size: many; j_call: TRBJ1-5; cdr3_aa: CAWSLGGGQPQHF; cdr3_nt: TGTGCCTGGAGTTTGGGGGGTGGACAGCCCCAGCATTTT